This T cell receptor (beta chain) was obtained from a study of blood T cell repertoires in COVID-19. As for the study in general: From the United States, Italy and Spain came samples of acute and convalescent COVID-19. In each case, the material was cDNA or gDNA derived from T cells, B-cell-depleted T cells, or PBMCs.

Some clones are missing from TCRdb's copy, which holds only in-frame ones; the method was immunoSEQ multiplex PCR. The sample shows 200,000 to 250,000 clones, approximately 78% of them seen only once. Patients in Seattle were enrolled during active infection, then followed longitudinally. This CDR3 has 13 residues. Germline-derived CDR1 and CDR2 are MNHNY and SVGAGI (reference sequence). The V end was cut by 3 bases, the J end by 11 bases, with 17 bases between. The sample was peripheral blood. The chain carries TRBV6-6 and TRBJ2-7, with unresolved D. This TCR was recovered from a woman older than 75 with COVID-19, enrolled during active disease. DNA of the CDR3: TGTGCCAGCAGTTATGAGAGGCAACCGTGGAAGTACTTC. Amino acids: CASSYERQPWKYF.